This TCR beta chain was retrieved from a study of blood T cells in healthy people across ages. The sample holds a few counts of this clonotype. What it recognizes is unknown. Study-wide results and caveats: With age, beta diversity per million T cells declined roughly linearly, significantly by 40 to 50.

Alongside a J-beta primer mix, a sample-barcoded 5' primer served in a second PCR lasting about 7 to 12 cycles. All samples gave at least 2.5 million CDR3-containing paired-end reads. TCRdb ran MiXCR on the 5' RACE reads and lists one entry per CDR3 protein. This table has hundreds of thousands of distinct CDR3 sequences, roughly 44% appearing once. The V gene's germline CDR1 is DFQATT and CDR2 SNEGSKA (reference sequence). The CDR3 is 15 residues long. J lost 0 bases, V lost 5 bases, and 3 bases had no gene match. The chain employs TRBV20-1 and TRBJ2-6, with 8 nucleotides matching TRBD1. The receptor's source is a man aged 60-69 years in good health. The sample was blood. Here the CDR3 DNA reads TGCAGTGCTTTTACAGGGGGCTCTGGGGCCAACGTCCTGACTTTC. It specifies CSAFTGGSGANVLTF.